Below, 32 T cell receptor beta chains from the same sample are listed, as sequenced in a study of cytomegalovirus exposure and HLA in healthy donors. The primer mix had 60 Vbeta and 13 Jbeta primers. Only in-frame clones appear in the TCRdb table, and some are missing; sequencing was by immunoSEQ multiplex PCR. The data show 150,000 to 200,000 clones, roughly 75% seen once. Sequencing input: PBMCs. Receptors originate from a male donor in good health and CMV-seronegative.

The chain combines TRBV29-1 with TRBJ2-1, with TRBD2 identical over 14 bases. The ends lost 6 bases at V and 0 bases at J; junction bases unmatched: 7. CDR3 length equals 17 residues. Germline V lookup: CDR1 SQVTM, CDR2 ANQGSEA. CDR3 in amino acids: CSVGGLAGESSYNEQFF. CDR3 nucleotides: TGCAGCGTGGGGGGACTAGCGGGAGAGAGCTCCTACAATGAGCAGTTCTTC.

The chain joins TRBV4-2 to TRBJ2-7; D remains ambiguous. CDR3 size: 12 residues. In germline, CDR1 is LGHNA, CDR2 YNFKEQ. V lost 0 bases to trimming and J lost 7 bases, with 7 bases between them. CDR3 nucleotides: TGTGCCAGCAGCCAAGATCCAGGTGAGCAGTACTTC. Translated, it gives CASSQDPGEQYF.

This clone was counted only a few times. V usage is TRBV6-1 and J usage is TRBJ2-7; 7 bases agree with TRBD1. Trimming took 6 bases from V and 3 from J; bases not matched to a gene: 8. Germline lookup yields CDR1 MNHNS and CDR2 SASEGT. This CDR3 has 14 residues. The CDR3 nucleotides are TGTGCCAGCAGCCGGGACAGAGGGTACTACGAGCAGTACTTC. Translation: CASSRDRGYYEQYF.

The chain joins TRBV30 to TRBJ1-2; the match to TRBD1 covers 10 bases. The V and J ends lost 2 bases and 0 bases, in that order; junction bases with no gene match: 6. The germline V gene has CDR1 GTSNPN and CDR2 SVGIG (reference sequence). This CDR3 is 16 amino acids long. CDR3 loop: CAWSLGDRGPNYGYTF. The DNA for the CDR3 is TGTGCCTGGAGTCTTGGGGACAGGGGTCCTAACTATGGCTACACCTTC.

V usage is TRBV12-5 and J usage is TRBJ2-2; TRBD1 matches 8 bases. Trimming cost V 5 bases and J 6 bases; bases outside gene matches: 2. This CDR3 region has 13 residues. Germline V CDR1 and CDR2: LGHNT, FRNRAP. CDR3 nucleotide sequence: TGTGCTAGTGGTCCACAGGGGGCCGGGGAGCTGTTTTTT. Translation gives CASGPQGAGELFF.

CDR3 protein: CASSPRTSGRYTGELFF. In DNA, the CDR3 is TGTGCCAGCAGCCCACGGACTAGCGGGAGGTATACCGGGGAGCTGTTTTTT. The rearrangement links TRBV9 to TRBJ2-2; 14 bases map to TRBD2. Trimming took 4 bases from V and 5 from J; bases not matched to a gene: 7. This CDR3 contains 17 residues. CDR1 and CDR2 from the germline V gene are SGDLS and YYNGEE.

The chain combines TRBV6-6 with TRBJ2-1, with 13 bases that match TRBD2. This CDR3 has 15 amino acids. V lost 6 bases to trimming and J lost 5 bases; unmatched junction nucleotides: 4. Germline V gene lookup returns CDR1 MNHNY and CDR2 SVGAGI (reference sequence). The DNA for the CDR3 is TGTGCCAGCAGCCCCGGGACTAGCGGGAACAATGAGCAGTTCTTC. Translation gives CASSPGTSGNNEQFF.

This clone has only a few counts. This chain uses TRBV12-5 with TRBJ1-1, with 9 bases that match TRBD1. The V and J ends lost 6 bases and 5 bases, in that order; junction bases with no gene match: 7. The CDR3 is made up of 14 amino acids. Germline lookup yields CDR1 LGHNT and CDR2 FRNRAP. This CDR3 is CASGSGQGRTEAFF. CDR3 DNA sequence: TGTGCTAGTGGGTCCGGACAGGGGAGAACTGAAGCTTTCTTT.

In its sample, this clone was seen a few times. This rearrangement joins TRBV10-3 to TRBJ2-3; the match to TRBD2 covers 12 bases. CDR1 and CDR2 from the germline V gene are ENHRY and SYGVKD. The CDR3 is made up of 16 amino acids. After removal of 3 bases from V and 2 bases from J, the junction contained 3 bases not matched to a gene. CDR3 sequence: CAISEGTSGFTDTQYF. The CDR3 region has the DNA TGTGCCATCAGTGAAGGGACTAGCGGGTTCACAGATACGCAGTATTTT.

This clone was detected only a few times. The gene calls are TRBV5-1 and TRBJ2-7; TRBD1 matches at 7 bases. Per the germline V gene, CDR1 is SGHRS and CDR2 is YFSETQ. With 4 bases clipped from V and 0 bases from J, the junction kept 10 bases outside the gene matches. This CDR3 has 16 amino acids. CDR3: CASSPPGQEFSYEQYF. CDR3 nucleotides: TGCGCCAGCAGCCCCCCTGGACAGGAGTTCTCCTACGAGCAGTACTTC.

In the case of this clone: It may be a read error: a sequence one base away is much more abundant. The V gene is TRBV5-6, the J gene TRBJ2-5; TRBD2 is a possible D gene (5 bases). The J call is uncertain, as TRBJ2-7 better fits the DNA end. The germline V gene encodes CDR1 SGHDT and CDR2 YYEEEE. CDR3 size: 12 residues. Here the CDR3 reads CASSGSSYEQYF. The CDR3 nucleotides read TGTGCCAGCAGCGGGAGCTCCTACGAGCAGTACTTC.

Here the CDR3 reads CASSARQGVGYNEQFF. The CDR3, as DNA: TGTGCCAGCAGCGCCAGACAGGGTGTGGGTTACAATGAGCAGTTCTTC. V gene TRBV9 combines with J gene TRBJ2-1; 7 nucleotides align to TRBD1. This CDR3 has 16 residues. Germline V gene data show CDR1 as SGDLS and CDR2 as YYNGEE. V gave up 3 bases and J gave up 4 bases; unmatched junction bases: 10.

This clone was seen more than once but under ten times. The CDR3 spells CASRSPGGNQPQHF. CDR3 in DNA: TGTGCCAGCAGATCCCCTGGGGGGAATCAGCCCCAGCATTTT. The chain uses TRBV6-5 and TRBJ1-5, with a possible D match to TRBD1 (5 bases). Trimming pared 6 bases from V and 4 bases from J, leaving 13 bases between. In germline, CDR1 is MNHEY, CDR2 SVGAGI. This CDR3 comprises 14 residues.

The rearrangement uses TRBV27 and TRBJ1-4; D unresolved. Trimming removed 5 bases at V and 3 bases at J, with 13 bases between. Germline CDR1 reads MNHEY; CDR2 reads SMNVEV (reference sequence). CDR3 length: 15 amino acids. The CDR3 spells CASSGEGTANEKLFF. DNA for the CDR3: TGTGCCAGCAGTGGAGAGGGAACGGCTAATGAAAAACTGTTTTTT.

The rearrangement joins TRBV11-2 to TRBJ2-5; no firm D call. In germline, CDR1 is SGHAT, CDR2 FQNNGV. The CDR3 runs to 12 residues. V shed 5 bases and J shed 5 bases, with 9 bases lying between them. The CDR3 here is CASSPPSETQYF. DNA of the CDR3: TGTGCCAGCAGCCCCCCTTCGGAGACCCAGTACTTC.

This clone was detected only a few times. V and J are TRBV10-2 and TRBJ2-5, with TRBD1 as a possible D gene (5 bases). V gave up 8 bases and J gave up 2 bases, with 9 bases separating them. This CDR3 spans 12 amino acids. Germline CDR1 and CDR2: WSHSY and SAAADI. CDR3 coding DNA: TGCGCCAGCGGGGCCGGGCAAGAGACCCAGTACTTC. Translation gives CASGAGQETQYF.

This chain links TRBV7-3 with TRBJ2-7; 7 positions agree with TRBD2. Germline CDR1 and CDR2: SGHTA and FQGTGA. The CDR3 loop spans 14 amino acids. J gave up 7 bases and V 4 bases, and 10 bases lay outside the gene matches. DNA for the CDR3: TGTGCCAGCAGCTATACCCCCTCCGGGGGGGAGCAGTACTTC. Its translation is CASSYTPSGGEQYF.

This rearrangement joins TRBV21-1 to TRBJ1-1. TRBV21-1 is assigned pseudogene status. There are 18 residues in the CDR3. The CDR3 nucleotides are TGTGCCAGCAGCTATCTGGGCCGGGACTATGGAATGAACACTGAAGCTTTCTTT. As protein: CASSYLGRDYGMNTEAFF.

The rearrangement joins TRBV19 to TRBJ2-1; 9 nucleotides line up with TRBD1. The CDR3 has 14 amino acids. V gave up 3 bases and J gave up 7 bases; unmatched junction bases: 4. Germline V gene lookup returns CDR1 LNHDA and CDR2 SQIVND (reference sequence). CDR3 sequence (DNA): TGTGCCAGTAGTATTGGGACAGGGACGAATGAGCAGTTCTTC. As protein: CASSIGTGTNEQFF. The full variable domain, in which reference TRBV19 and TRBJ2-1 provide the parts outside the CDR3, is DGGITQSPKYLFRKEGQNVTLSCEQNLNHDAMYWYRQDPGQGLRLIYYSQIVNDFQKGDIAEGYSVSREKKESFPLTVTSAQKNPTAFYLCASSIGTGTNEQFFGPGTRLTVL.

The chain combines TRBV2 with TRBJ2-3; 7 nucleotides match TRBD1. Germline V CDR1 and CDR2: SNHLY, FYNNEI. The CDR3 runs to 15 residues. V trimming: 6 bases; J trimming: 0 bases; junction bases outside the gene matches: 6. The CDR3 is CASRTTGESTDTQYF. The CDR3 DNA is TGTGCCAGCAGGACCACAGGGGAGAGCACAGATACGCAGTATTTT.

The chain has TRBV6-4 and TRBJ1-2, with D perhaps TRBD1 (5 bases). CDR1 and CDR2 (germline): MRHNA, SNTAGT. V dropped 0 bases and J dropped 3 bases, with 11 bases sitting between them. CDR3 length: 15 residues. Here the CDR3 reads CASSDSIGAYYGYTF. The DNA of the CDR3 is TGTGCCAGCAGTGACTCGATAGGGGCATACTATGGCTACACCTTC.

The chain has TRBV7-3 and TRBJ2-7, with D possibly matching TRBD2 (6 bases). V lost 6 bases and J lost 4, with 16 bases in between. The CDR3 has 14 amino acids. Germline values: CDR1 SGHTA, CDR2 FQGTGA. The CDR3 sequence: CASSSGSPGYEQYF. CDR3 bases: TGTGCCAGCAGTAGCGGATCCCCGGGGTACGAGCAGTACTTC.

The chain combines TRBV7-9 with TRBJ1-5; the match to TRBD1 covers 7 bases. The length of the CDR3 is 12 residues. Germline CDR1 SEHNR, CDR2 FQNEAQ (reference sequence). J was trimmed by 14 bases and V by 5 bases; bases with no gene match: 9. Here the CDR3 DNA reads TGTGCCAGCAGCAAACCAGGGGGTCCTAAGCATTTT. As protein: CASSKPGGPKHF.

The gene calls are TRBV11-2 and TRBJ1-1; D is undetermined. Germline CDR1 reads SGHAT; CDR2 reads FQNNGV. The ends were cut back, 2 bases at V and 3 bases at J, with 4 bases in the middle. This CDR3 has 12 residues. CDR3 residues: CASSLTDTEAFF. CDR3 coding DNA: TGTGCCAGCAGCTTAACGGACACTGAAGCTTTCTTT.

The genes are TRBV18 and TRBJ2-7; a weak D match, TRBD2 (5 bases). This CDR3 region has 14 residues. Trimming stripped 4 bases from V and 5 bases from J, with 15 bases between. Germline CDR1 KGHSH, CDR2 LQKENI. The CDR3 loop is CASSLQGGGNEQYF. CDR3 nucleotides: TGTGCCAGCTCACTTCAAGGTGGAGGCAACGAGCAGTACTTC.

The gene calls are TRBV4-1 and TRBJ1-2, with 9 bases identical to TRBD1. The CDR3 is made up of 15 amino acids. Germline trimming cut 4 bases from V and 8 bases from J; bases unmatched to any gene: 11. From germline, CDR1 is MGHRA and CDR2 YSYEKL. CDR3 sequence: CASSPLGQGLKGYTF. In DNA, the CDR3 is TGCGCCAGCAGCCCGTTAGGACAGGGGTTGAAAGGCTACACCTTC.

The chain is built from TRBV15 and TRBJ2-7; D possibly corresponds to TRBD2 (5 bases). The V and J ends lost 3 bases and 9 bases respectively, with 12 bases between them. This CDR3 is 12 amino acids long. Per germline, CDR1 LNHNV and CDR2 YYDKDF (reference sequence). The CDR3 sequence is CATSSAGGLQYF. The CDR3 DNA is TGTGCCACCAGCAGTGCGGGCGGGCTGCAGTACTTC.

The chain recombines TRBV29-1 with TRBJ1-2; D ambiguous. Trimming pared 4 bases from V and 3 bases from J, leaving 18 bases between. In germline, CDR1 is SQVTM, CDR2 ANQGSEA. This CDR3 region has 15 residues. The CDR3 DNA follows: TGCAGCGTTGGAGGAGGAGGAGGGAGGGACTATGGCTACACCTTC. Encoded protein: CSVGGGGGRDYGYTF.

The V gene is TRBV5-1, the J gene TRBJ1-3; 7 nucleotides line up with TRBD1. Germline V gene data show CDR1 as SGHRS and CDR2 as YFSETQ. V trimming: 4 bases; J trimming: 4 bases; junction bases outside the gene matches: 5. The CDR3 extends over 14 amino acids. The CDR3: CASSPTGEGNTIYF. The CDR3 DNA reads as TGCGCCAGCAGCCCAACAGGGGAAGGAAACACCATATATTTT. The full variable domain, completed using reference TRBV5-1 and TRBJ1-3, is KAGVTQTPRYLIKTRGQQVTLSCSPISGHRSVSWYQQTPGQGLQFLFEYFSETQRNKGNFPGRFSGRQFSNSRSEMNVSTLELGDSALYLCASSPTGEGNTIYFGEGSWLTVV.

Here the CDR3 reads CASSLVWTGGMNEQYF. The CDR3 DNA is TGTGCCAGCAGCTTAGTTTGGACAGGGGGAATGAACGAGCAGTACTTC. This chain connects TRBV7-9 to TRBJ2-7, with 10 bases aligning to TRBD1. V lost 1 base to trimming and J lost 5 bases; unmatched junction nucleotides: 8. Per the germline V gene, CDR1 is SEHNR and CDR2 is FQNEAQ (reference sequence). There are 16 residues in the CDR3.

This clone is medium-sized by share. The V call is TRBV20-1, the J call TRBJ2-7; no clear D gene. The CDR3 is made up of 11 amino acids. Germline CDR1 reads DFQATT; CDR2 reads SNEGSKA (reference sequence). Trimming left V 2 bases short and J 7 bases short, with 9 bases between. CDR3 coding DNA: TGCAGTGCTAGATCGGCGAGGGAGCAGTACTTC. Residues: CSARSAREQYF.

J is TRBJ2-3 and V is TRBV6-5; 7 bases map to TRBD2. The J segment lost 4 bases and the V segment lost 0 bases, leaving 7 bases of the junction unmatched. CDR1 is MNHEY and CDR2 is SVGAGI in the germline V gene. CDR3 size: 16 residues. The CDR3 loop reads CASSYSGEGASDTQYF. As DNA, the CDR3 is TGTGCCAGCAGTTACTCGGGGGAGGGAGCCTCAGATACGCAGTATTTT.